The rows below give T cell receptor beta chains drawn from one sample of a study of blood T cell repertoires in COVID-19. TCRdb keeps only in-frame clones here, not all; method: immunoSEQ multiplex PCR. The sample shows more than 85,000 clones, 85% to 95% of them seen only once. Sequencing used peripheral blood. All receptors come from a man in his 60s with acute or convalescent COVID-19. CDR3s include the opening cysteine and the closing phenylalanine or tryptophan. D genes are given only for firm matches. Only some rows state a clone size, as once, few, many or a class for expanded clones.

CDR3aa: CASRMTGGRTGELFF
CDR3nt: TGCGCCAGCAGAATGACAGGGGGCCGGACCGGGGAGCTGTTTTTT
d_gene: TRBD1
v_gene: TRBV5-1
j_gene: TRBJ2-2
abundance: once

CDR3aa: CASSLSKVQGGWTVPFF
CDR3nt: TGTGCCAGCAGTTTATCGAAGGTGCAGGGTGGTTGGACAGTTCCGTTCTTC
d_gene: NA
v_gene: TRBV27
j_gene: TRBJ2-1
abundance: NA

CDR3aa: CASSQDSHPMNTEAFF
CDR3nt: TGCGCCAGCAGCCAAGATAGCCATCCTATGAACACTGAAGCTTTCTTT
d_gene: NA
v_gene: TRBV4-3
j_gene: TRBJ1-1
abundance: NA

CDR3aa: CASSSPRDSGRAETQYF
CDR3nt: TGTGCCAGCAGCTCCCCTCGTGATAGCGGGAGGGCGGAGACCCAGTACTTC
d_gene: TRBD2
v_gene: TRBV13
j_gene: TRBJ2-5
abundance: NA

CDR3aa: CASSHGQGITEAFF
CDR3nt: TGCGCCAGCAGCCACGGACAGGGGATAACTGAAGCTTTCTTT
d_gene: TRBD1
v_gene: TRBV5-1
j_gene: TRBJ1-1
abundance: once

CDR3aa: CASRAGTGNEKLFF
CDR3nt: TGTGCCAGCAGGGCCGGGACAGGAAATGAAAAACTGTTTTTT
d_gene: TRBD1
v_gene: TRBV2
j_gene: TRBJ1-4
abundance: NA

CDR3aa: CASSVGTGGFGELFF
CDR3nt: TGTGCCAGCAGCGTAGGGACAGGGGGCTTCGGGGAGCTGTTTTTT
d_gene: TRBD1
v_gene: TRBV9
j_gene: TRBJ2-2
abundance: NA

CDR3aa: CASSDVRVGNSPLHF
CDR3nt: TGTGCCAGCAGTGACGTCCGTGTCGGTAATTCACCCCTCCACTTT
d_gene: NA
v_gene: TRBV6-1
j_gene: TRBJ1-6
abundance: NA

CDR3aa: CASSVSGALVYNEQFF
CDR3nt: TGTGCCAGCAGCGTTAGCGGAGCGTTAGTCTACAATGAGCAGTTCTTC
d_gene: NA
v_gene: TRBV9
j_gene: TRBJ2-1
abundance: NA

CDR3aa: CASSSLPGRRGDTEAFF
CDR3nt: TGTGCCAGCAGCAGCCTACCCGGGCGCCGGGGAGACACTGAAGCTTTCTTT
d_gene: NA
v_gene: TRBV11-2
j_gene: TRBJ1-1
abundance: NA

CDR3aa: CATSYSGTGDTGELFF
CDR3nt: TGTGCCACATCCTATTCCGGGACAGGGGATACCGGGGAGCTGTTTTTT
d_gene: TRBD1
v_gene: TRBV3-1/TRBV3-2
j_gene: TRBJ2-2
abundance: NA

CDR3aa: CAWSEQHLYGYTF
CDR3nt: TGTGCCTGGAGTGAACAGCATCTCTATGGCTACACCTTC
d_gene: NA
v_gene: TRBV30
j_gene: TRBJ1-2
abundance: NA

CDR3aa: CASSGLLGDEQYF
CDR3nt: TGTGCCAGCTCCGGACTGCTCGGGGACGAGCAGTACTTC
d_gene: NA
v_gene: TRBV18
j_gene: TRBJ2-7
abundance: NA

CDR3aa: CSASIVLEQYF
CDR3nt: TGCAGTGCGAGCATAGTGCTCGAGCAGTACTTC
d_gene: NA
v_gene: TRBV20-1
j_gene: TRBJ2-7
abundance: NA

CDR3aa: CASSYRDRGPRTEAFF
CDR3nt: TGTGCCAGCAGTTACAGGGACAGGGGGCCTCGGACTGAAGCTTTCTTT
d_gene: TRBD1
v_gene: TRBV6-2/TRBV6-3
j_gene: TRBJ1-1
abundance: NA

CDR3aa: CASSYLAGDSNQPQHF
CDR3nt: TGTGCCAGCAGTTACCTGGCGGGGGATAGCAATCAGCCCCAGCATTTT
d_gene: NA
v_gene: TRBV6-2/TRBV6-3
j_gene: TRBJ1-5
abundance: few

CDR3aa: CASSTGEWGISNYGYTF
CDR3nt: TGTGCCAGCAGTACAGGGGAGTGGGGTATATCTAACTATGGCTACACCTTC
d_gene: TRBD1
v_gene: TRBV9
j_gene: TRBJ1-2
abundance: NA

CDR3aa: CASRRQGGKETQYF
CDR3nt: TGTGCCAGCAGGCGACAGGGGGGAAAAGAGACCCAGTACTTC
d_gene: TRBD1
v_gene: TRBV6-5
j_gene: TRBJ2-5
abundance: few

CDR3aa: CASRYAANQPQHF
CDR3nt: TGCGCCAGCAGATATGCGGCCAATCAGCCCCAGCATTTT
d_gene: NA
v_gene: TRBV10-2
j_gene: TRBJ1-5
abundance: NA

CDR3aa: CASSQDSGLRPEAFF
CDR3nt: TGCGCCAGCAGCCAAGATTCGGGTCTACGACCTGAAGCTTTCTTT
d_gene: NA
v_gene: TRBV4-3
j_gene: TRBJ1-1
abundance: NA

CDR3aa: CASSPSGQGAEAFF
CDR3nt: TGTGCCAGCAGCCCATCCGGACAGGGTGCTGAAGCTTTCTTT
d_gene: TRBD1
v_gene: TRBV7-9
j_gene: TRBJ1-1
abundance: NA